This TCR beta chain was identified during a study of lymphopenia after photon versus proton radiotherapy. General observations from the study: After lymphocyte nadir, photon-treated repertoires showed oligoclonal expansion, especially CD8+ Temra.

Concerning this clone itself: Its antigen is undetermined.

Method: immunoSEQ multiplex PCR; TCRdb's copy keeps in-frame clones and lacks some. Seen here are fewer than 35,000 clones, roughly 87% observed once, and the top ten hold around 7%. V lost 4 bases, J lost 0 bases, and 5 bases lay in between. The CDR3 is 13 residues long. CDR1 ENHRY and CDR2 SYGVKD come from the germline V gene. This clonotype was sampled from a woman between 70 and 85 years old with pancreatic cancer. Some clones in this sample may be carry-over from other donors' samples. This sequence joins TRBV10-3 and TRBJ2-3, with D uncertain. The sample was peripheral blood, taken from a patient treated with proton-based radiotherapy. The chain's CDR3 is CAISVSSTDTQYF. The CDR3 coding sequence is TGTGCCATCAGTGTCTCGAGCACAGATACGCAGTATTTT.